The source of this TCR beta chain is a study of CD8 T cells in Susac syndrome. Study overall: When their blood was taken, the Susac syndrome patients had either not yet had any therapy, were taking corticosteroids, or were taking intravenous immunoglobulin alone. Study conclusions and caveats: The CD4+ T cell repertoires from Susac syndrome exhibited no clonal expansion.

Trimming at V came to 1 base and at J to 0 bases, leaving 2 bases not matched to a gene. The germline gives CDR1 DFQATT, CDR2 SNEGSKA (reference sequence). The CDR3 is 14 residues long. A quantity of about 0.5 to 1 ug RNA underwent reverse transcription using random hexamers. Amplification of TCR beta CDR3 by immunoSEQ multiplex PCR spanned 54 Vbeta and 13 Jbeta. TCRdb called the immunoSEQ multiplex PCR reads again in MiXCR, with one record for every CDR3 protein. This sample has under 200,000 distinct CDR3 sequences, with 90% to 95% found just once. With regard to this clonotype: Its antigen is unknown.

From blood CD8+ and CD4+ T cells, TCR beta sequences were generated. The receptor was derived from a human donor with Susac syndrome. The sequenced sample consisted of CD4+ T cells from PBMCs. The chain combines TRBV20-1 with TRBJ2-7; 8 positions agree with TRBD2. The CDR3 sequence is CSARVAGSSYEQYF. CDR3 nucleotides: TGCAGTGCTAGAGTAGCGGGAAGCTCCTACGAGCAGTACTTC.